A single T cell receptor beta chain is shown here with its context. These data are taken from a study of patients and donors after allogeneic stem cell transplantation. TCRdb recomputed calls from the RT-PCR reads with MiXCR, one row per CDR3 protein. This repertoire shows 900,000 to 1,000,000 distinct CDR3 sequences, over 15% found once; its top ten account for 6%. This CDR3 has 14 amino acids. Germline V lookup: CDR1 SGDLS, CDR2 YYNGEE. The ends lost 3 bases at V and 5 bases at J; junction bases unmatched: 5. V gene TRBV9 combines with J gene TRBJ2-1; 7 bases are a match to TRBD2. This receptor was taken from a human donor who was either an allogeneic HSCT recipient or a stem cell or donor lymphocyte infusion donor (not recorded which). It is not recorded whose cells these are; they may come from a transplant donor. The sample comprised blood, either unsorted or a sorted T cell fraction (not recorded which). CDR3 sequence (DNA): TGTGCCAGCAGCGACCTAGCGGACAACAATGAGCAGTTCTTC. Encoded protein: CASSDLADNNEQFF.